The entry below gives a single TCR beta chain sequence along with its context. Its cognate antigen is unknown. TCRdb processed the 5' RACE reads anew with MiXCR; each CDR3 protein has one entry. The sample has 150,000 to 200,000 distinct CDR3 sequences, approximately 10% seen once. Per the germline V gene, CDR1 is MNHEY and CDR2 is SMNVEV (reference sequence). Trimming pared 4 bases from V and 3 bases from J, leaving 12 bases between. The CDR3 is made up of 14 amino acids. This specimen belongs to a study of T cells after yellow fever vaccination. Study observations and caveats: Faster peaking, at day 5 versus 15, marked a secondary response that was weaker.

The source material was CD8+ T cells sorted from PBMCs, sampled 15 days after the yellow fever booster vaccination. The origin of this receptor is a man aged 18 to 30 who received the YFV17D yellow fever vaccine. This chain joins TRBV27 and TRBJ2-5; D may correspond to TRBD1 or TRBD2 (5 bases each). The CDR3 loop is CASSSPGLEETQYF. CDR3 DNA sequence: TGTGCCAGCAGTTCGCCGGGGCTGGAAGAGACCCAGTACTTC.